The 9 T cell receptor beta chains listed next were all sequenced from one sample in a study of patients and donors after allogeneic stem cell transplantation. TCRdb used MiXCR to reprocess the RT-PCR reads, holding one entry per CDR3 protein. The profile covers about 400,000 distinct CDR3 sequences, with roughly 16% appearing a single time and around 7.2% taken by the ten largest. The sample comprised blood, either unsorted or a sorted T cell fraction (not recorded which). The receptor set was obtained from a human donor who was either an allogeneic HSCT recipient or a stem cell or donor lymphocyte infusion donor (not recorded which). It is not recorded whose cells these are; they may come from a transplant donor.

This chain's CDR3 is CASSTAPTGARSGYTF. CDR3 coding DNA: TGTGCCAGCAGCACAGCACCGACAGGGGCGAGGTCTGGCTACACCTTC. V usage is TRBV21-1 and J usage is TRBJ1-2; no DNA check was done on the table's D call, TRBD1. TRBV21-1 counts as a pseudogene. The CDR3 runs to 16 residues.

In its sample, this clonotype was seen many times. The rearrangement links TRBV12-3 or TRBV12-4 to TRBJ2-1; D unclear. The CDR3 spans 14 residues. Between the trimmed V and J ends, which lost 1 base and 3 bases, there was a span of 7 bases. This CDR3 reads CASSLEFYYNEQFF. CDR3 DNA sequence: TGTGCCAGCAGTTTAGAATTTTACTACAATGAGCAGTTCTTC.

This clonotype came up a few times. The chain has TRBV4-3 and TRBJ1-1; no clear D. The CDR3 has 16 residues. Trimming took 1 base from V and 2 from J, leaving 14 bases between them. Germline V lookup: CDR1 LGHNA, CDR2 YSLEER. The CDR3 reads CASSQGLKRRNTEAFF. CDR3 sequence (DNA): TGCGCCAGCAGCCAAGGGTTGAAGAGGAGAAACACTGAAGCTTTCTTT.

The chain has TRBV6-5 and TRBJ2-7; 7 nucleotides match TRBD2. Trimming cost V 2 bases and J 2 bases; bases outside gene matches: 6. The CDR3 sequence is 15 residues long. CDR1 and CDR2 from the germline V gene are MNHEY and SVGAGI. CDR3 sequence: CASSYAGDLPYEQYF. The DNA for the CDR3 is TGTGCCAGCAGTTACGCGGGGGACCTACCCTACGAGCAGTACTTC.

This clonotype was detected only a few times. The chain combines TRBV20-1 with TRBJ1-1; TRBD1 matches 9 bases. This CDR3 is 13 amino acids long. Germline-derived CDR1 and CDR2 are DFQATT and SNEGSKA (reference sequence). V lost 6 bases to trimming and J lost 5 bases; unmatched junction nucleotides: 7. The CDR3 region is CSAKGQGGTEAFF. Here the CDR3 DNA reads TGCAGTGCCAAGGGACAGGGTGGGACTGAAGCTTTCTTT.

This clonotype has a count of ten or more. The chain is built from TRBV5-8 and TRBJ2-1; TRBD2 aligns across 7 bases. Trimming at V came to 0 bases and at J to 1 base, leaving 4 bases not matched to a gene. Germline loops: CDR1 SGHTS, CDR2 YDEGEE. This CDR3 has 16 residues. The CDR3 nucleotides are TGTGCCAGCAGCTTGGGTCGTAGCGGGTCCTACAATGAGCAGTTCTTC. It yields the protein CASSLGRSGSYNEQFF.

The table lists this clonotype with a few counts. The V and J genes are TRBV27 and TRBJ1-2, with D possibly being TRBD1 (6 bases). This CDR3 is 12 amino acids long. V lost 6 bases, J lost 8 bases, and 13 bases lay in between. Per the germline V gene, CDR1 is MNHEY and CDR2 is SMNVEV (reference sequence). CDR3 in amino acids: CASSTSGGGYTF. The CDR3 nucleotides are TGTGCCAGCAGCACCTCGGGGGGCGGCTACACCTTC.

This chain connects TRBV7-9 to TRBJ2-3; 9 nucleotides line up with TRBD1. V lost 4 bases, J lost 4 bases, and 9 bases stayed unmatched. Germline assignment: CDR1 SEHNR and CDR2 FQNEAQ (reference sequence). This CDR3 comprises 16 residues. CDR3 DNA sequence: TGTGCCAGCAGCTCGTACAGGGGGCGATTCCCAGATACGCAGTATTTT. Amino acid sequence: CASSSYRGRFPDTQYF.

This clonotype has a count of ten or more. The rearrangement uses TRBV20-1 and TRBJ2-3; possibly TRBD2 for D (8 bases). Trimming took 3 bases from V and 3 from J, leaving 16 bases between them. Per the germline V gene, CDR1 is DFQATT and CDR2 is SNEGSKA (reference sequence). The CDR3 extends over 15 amino acids. The CDR3 sequence: CSASDRAGGTDTQYF. Here the CDR3 DNA reads TGCAGTGCTAGTGACAGGGCGGGGGGAACAGATACGCAGTATTTT.